What follows are 10 T cell receptor beta chains derived from one specimen sequenced in a study of blood T cell repertoires in COVID-19. Only in-frame clones appear in the TCRdb table, and some are missing; sequencing was by immunoSEQ multiplex PCR. The repertoire includes roughly 360,000 clones, roughly four fifths of them detected once, and around 1% sits in the top ten. Input material: peripheral blood. The receptor set was obtained from a human donor with acute or convalescent COVID-19. The donor label of this sample is uncertain.

The chain carries TRBV6-5 and TRBJ2-7; the D gene is possibly TRBD2 (6 bases). Per germline, CDR1 MNHEY and CDR2 SVGAGI. The CDR3 has 14 residues. V was shortened by 7 bases and J by 1 base, with 14 bases between the two germline ends. CDR3 in amino acids: CASNRGGVSYEQYF. CDR3 DNA sequence: TGTGCCAGCAACCGAGGAGGGGTTTCCTACGAGCAGTACTTC.

This clone was seen a handful of times. V is TRBV2 and J is TRBJ1-2; D gene uncertain. Germline-derived CDR1 and CDR2 are SNHLY and FYNNEI. Trimming shortened V by 6 bases and J by 0 bases, and 5 bases separated the two germline ends. The CDR3 totals 12 residues. CDR3 DNA: TGTGCCAGCAGGGAGACTAACTATGGCTACACCTTC. This sequence encodes CASRETNYGYTF. Looking up the rest from reference TRBV2 and TRBJ1-2 gives the full variable domain: EPEVTQTPSHQVTQMGQEVILRCVPISNHLYFYWYRQILGQKVEFLVSFYNNEISEKSEIFDDQFSVERPDGSNFTLKIRSTKLEDSAMYFCASRETNYGYTFGSGTRLTVV.

The V gene is TRBV6-6, the J gene TRBJ1-3; maybe TRBD1 (5 bases). This CDR3 has 13 amino acids. Looked up from germline, CDR1 is MNHNY and CDR2 is SVGAGI (reference sequence). The V end was cut by 6 bases, the J end by 6 bases, with 12 bases between. The CDR3 DNA reads as TGTGCCAGCAGACCGACAGCAGAAAACACCATATATTTT. Its protein is CASRPTAENTIYF.

This clone was seen just once. The V gene is TRBV2, the J gene TRBJ1-2; D is possibly TRBD1 (5 bases). CDR1 and CDR2 (germline): SNHLY, FYNNEI. This CDR3 is 12 amino acids long. V lost 3 bases to trimming and J lost 8 bases, with 10 bases between them. CDR3 loop: CASSEQGLGYTF. CDR3 DNA sequence: TGTGCCAGCAGTGAGCAGGGTTTGGGCTACACCTTC.

This clone was found a few times. The V and J genes are TRBV29-1 and TRBJ2-3; TRBD2 matches 8 bases. This CDR3 is 14 amino acids long. CDR1 and CDR2 from the germline V gene are SQVTM and ANQGSEA. V lost 6 bases to trimming and J lost 4 bases; unmatched junction nucleotides: 9. The CDR3 reads CSVRSSGISDTQYF. Written as DNA, the CDR3 is TGCAGCGTCCGGAGTAGCGGGATTTCAGATACGCAGTATTTT.

A single count supports this clone. The chain couples TRBV6-2 or TRBV6-3 to TRBJ1-2; 8 bases agree with TRBD1. The CDR3 totals 15 residues. Losses at the gene ends were 6 bases for V and 4 bases for J; bases not matched to a gene: 10. Germline values: CDR1 MNHEY, CDR2 SVGEGT. CDR3 region: CASSPGAGTGYGYTF. DNA of the CDR3: TGTGCCAGCAGCCCTGGGGCCGGGACAGGCTATGGCTACACCTTC.

Remarks on this clone: Other nucleotide sequences from this sample produce the same CDR3. CDR3 sequence reads: CASSSPTSGSPPYEQYF. The CDR3 bases are TGTGCCAGCAGTTCGCCTACTAGCGGGAGCCCCCCCTACGAGCAGTACTTC. The chain employs TRBV27 and TRBJ2-7, with 11 positions matching TRBD2. The V and J ends lost 4 bases and 2 bases, in that order; junction bases with no gene match: 10. The CDR3 consists of 17 residues. The germline gives CDR1 MNHEY, CDR2 SMNVEV (reference sequence).

The rearrangement uses TRBV28 and TRBJ2-7, with D maybe TRBD1 (6 bases). The CDR3 loop spans 15 amino acids. The V gene lost 6 bases and the J gene lost 3 bases, with 18 bases spanning the gap. CDR1 is MDHEN and CDR2 is SYDVKM in the germline V gene. In DNA form, the CDR3 reads TGTGCCAGCAGCTTACATTCGGACAGCTTCTACGAGCAGTACTTC. Translating gives CASSLHSDSFYEQYF.

This chain uses TRBV19 with TRBJ2-3; a possible D gene is TRBD2 (6 bases). V dropped 7 bases and J dropped 7 bases, with 18 bases sitting between them. Germline V gives CDR1 LNHDA, CDR2 SQIVND (reference sequence). The CDR3 totals 14 residues. The DNA for the CDR3 is TGTGCCAGTACCCCAGACCGGGACTCCTATACGCAGTATTTT. Encoded protein: CASTPDRDSYTQYF.

V and J are TRBV25-1 and TRBJ1-2; D is ambiguous. CDR1 MGHDK and CDR2 SYGVNS come from the germline V gene. The CDR3 length is 14 residues. V was trimmed by 7 bases and J by 8 bases, leaving 20 bases between them. This CDR3 reads CASNPSHRSRGYTF. DNA of the CDR3: TGTGCCAGCAACCCGAGTCACAGAAGTAGGGGCTACACCTTC.